The 26 T cell receptor beta chains presented below share a single source sample, sequenced in a study of regulatory T cells in long-lasting Graves disease. In building TCR beta libraries, iRepertoire HTBI primers were used together with Arm-PCR of CDR3 regions. TCRdb called the multiplex PCR reads again in MiXCR, with one record for every CDR3 protein. The data contain a few hundred thousand distinct CDR3 sequences, roughly 15% of them seen just once; the ten biggest clones take up 23%. Documented time point: newly diagnosed GD, antithyroid drugs for less than 3 months. Extracted PBMC RNA gave rise to the TCR library. Another study also made use of these data, one on T cells in Graves' hyperthyroidism and ophthalmopathy.

The sequences come from peripheral blood mononuclear cells (PBMCs), collected at new diagnosis, from a patient treated with antithyroid drugs. These receptors all come from a young woman with Graves disease.

This clonotype occurred a few times. J is TRBJ1-1 and V is TRBV20-1; D may be TRBD1 (6 bases). CDR3 length: 14 amino acids. Germline V gene data show CDR1 as DFQATT and CDR2 as SNEGSKA (reference sequence). The V and J ends lost 4 bases and 4 bases respectively, with 16 bases between them. CDR3 nucleotide sequence: TGCAGTGCTATAACAGGGTTAGTTGGCACTGAAGCTTTCTTT. Translating gives CSAITGLVGTEAFF.

This clonotype appeared many times. As DNA, the CDR3 is TGTGCCAGCAGCGTCTCGGATACGCAGTATTTT. Protein product: CASSVSDTQYF. This chain uses TRBV11-2 with TRBJ2-3; D remains unclear. This CDR3 is built from 11 residues. Germline V gives CDR1 SGHAT, CDR2 FQNNGV. Trimming stripped 5 bases from V and 6 bases from J, with 6 bases between. The whole variable domain, remainder taken from reference TRBV11-2 and TRBJ2-3, is EAGVAQSPRYKIIEKRQSVAFWCNPISGHATLYWYQQILGQGPKLLIQFQNNGVVDDSQLPKDRFSAERLKGVDSTLKIQPAKLEDSAVYLCASSVSDTQYFGPGTRLTVL.

This chain links TRBV9 with TRBJ2-2; 7 bases agree with TRBD2. Losses at the gene ends were 1 base for V and 5 bases for J; bases not matched to a gene: 8. Germline assignment: CDR1 SGDLS and CDR2 YYNGEE. The CDR3 runs 16 residues. In nucleotides, the CDR3 is TGTGCCAGCAGCGTATTGGCGGCGGGAGTAACCGGGGAGCTGTTTTTT. Encoded protein: CASSVLAAGVTGELFF.

This clonotype was seen more than once but under ten times. The chain has TRBV5-1 and TRBJ2-5; perhaps TRBD2 as D (5 bases). Germline CDR1 and CDR2: SGHRS and YFSETQ. The CDR3 consists of 12 residues. V was shortened by 4 bases and J by 7 bases, with 11 bases between the two germline ends. The DNA of the CDR3 is TGCGCCAGCAGCCCGGACCGGGGGACCCAGTACTTC. Its translation is CASSPDRGTQYF.

This clonotype occurred a few times. For the CDR3, the DNA is TGTGCCAGCAGCATCCTCGGGGGGCCCTACGAGCAGTACTTC. Its protein product is CASSILGGPYEQYF. The chain couples TRBV13 to TRBJ2-7; TRBD2 might be the D (7 bases). Germline CDR1 is PRHDT and CDR2 is FYEKMQ (reference sequence). CDR3 length: 14 amino acids. The V gene lost 5 bases and the J gene lost 2 bases, with 13 bases spanning the gap.

This clonotype occurred many times. The chain recombines TRBV11-3 with TRBJ2-3; 8 bases map to TRBD2. The CDR3 is 16 residues long. Per the germline V gene, CDR1 is SGHNT and CDR2 is YENEEA. The V and J ends lost 1 base and 1 base, in that order; junction bases with no gene match: 4. The DNA of the CDR3 is TGTGCCAGCAGCTTAGGACTAGCGAGCCGCACAGATACGCAGTATTTT. This encodes CASSLGLASRTDTQYF. The whole variable domain, remainder taken from reference TRBV11-3 and TRBJ2-3, is EAGVVQSPRYKIIEKKQPVAFWCNPISGHNTLYWYLQNLGQGPELLIRYENEEAVDDSQLPKDRFSAERLKGVDSTLKIQPAELGDSAVYLCASSLGLASRTDTQYFGPGTRLTVL.

Many counts were recorded for this clonotype. The chain employs TRBV30 and TRBJ2-2; no definite D call. This CDR3 spans 14 amino acids. Trimming pared 3 bases from V and 8 bases from J, leaving 16 bases between. From germline, CDR1 is GTSNPN and CDR2 SVGIG (reference sequence). CDR3 in amino acids: CAWRSDGAGGELFF. The CDR3, as DNA: TGTGCCTGGAGATCGGACGGTGCAGGTGGGGAGCTGTTTTTT.

This rearrangement joins TRBV6-2 or TRBV6-3 to TRBJ2-1; 12 bases match TRBD2. The junction had 5 bases not matched to a gene; V was cut back by 7 bases and J by 7 bases. CDR1 is MNHEY and CDR2 is SVGEGT in the germline V gene. This CDR3 region has 14 residues. The CDR3 nucleotides are TGTGCCAGCATCCTAGCGGGAGGGCATAATGAGCAGTTCTTC. It encodes CASILAGGHNEQFF.

This clonotype was detected many times. The chain couples TRBV2 to TRBJ1-6; possibly TRBD1 for D (5 bases). Germline CDR1 is SNHLY and CDR2 is FYNNEI. CDR3 length: 16 amino acids. V lost 6 bases and J lost 8, with 20 bases in between. CDR3 DNA: TGTGCCAGCAGCAAAGACGGGGGACCAGCCGATTCACCCCTCCACTTT. Translated: CASSKDGGPADSPLHF.

The CDR3 loop is CASSLNWKNNEQFF. CDR3 sequence (DNA): TGCGCCAGCAGCTTGAACTGGAAGAACAATGAGCAGTTCTTC. The chain joins TRBV5-1 to TRBJ2-1; no reliable D call. Germline values: CDR1 SGHRS, CDR2 YFSETQ. This CDR3 comprises 14 residues. V was cut by 1 base and J by 5 bases, with 10 bases left in between. Full variable domain (outside the CDR3, taken from reference TRBV5-1 and TRBJ2-1): KAGVTQTPRYLIKTRGQQVTLSCSPISGHRSVSWYQQTPGQGLQFLFEYFSETQRNKGNFPGRFSGRQFSNSRSEMNVSTLELGDSALYLCASSLNWKNNEQFFGPGTRLTVL.

This clonotype was found a few times. A much larger clone differs from this one at a single base, so this may be a read error. The chain couples TRBV20-1 to TRBJ2-3, with 12 bases that match TRBD2. CDR1 and CDR2 (germline): DFQATT, SNEGSKA (reference sequence). V lost 3 bases to trimming and J lost 3 bases; unmatched junction nucleotides: 1. This CDR3 has 14 residues. CDR3 residues: CSARTSGRTDTQYF. CDR3 sequence (DNA): TGCAGTGCTAGGACTAGCGGGAGAACAGATACGCAGTATTTT.

This clonotype was seen at least ten times. This chain uses TRBV2 with TRBJ2-7; TRBD2 matches at 13 bases. V was pared by 4 bases and J by 2 bases, with 8 bases of the junction left unmatched. Germline CDR1 is SNHLY and CDR2 is FYNNEI. The CDR3 covers 17 residues. The CDR3: CASSGVTSGRVPYEQYF. DNA for the CDR3: TGTGCCAGCAGTGGGGTCACTAGCGGGAGGGTCCCCTACGAGCAGTACTTC.

The rearrangement uses TRBV7-2 and TRBJ2-1; possibly TRBD2 for D (6 bases). The CDR3 consists of 14 residues. Germline CDR1 SGHTA, CDR2 FQGNSA. The CDR3 nucleotides read TGTGGGTCGCGGGGTGGGGTCTCCTACAATGAGCAGTTCTTC. As protein: CGSRGGVSYNEQFF.

The table lists this clonotype with many counts. J is TRBJ2-3 and V is TRBV18; a weak D match, TRBD1 (5 bases). Looked up from germline, CDR1 is KGHSH and CDR2 is LQKENI. V gave up 4 bases and J gave up 3 bases, with 8 bases separating them. This CDR3 has 13 residues. This CDR3 is CASSRQRTDTQYF. The CDR3 DNA is TGTGCCAGCTCACGACAGCGTACAGATACGCAGTATTTT.

Ten or more counts support this clonotype. This chain joins TRBV20-1 and TRBJ2-3, with D perhaps TRBD2 (6 bases). This CDR3 spans 15 amino acids. Trimming took off 6 bases at V and 6 bases at J, with 22 bases between the two ends. Germline lookup yields CDR1 DFQATT and CDR2 SNEGSKA (reference sequence). The CDR3 DNA follows: TGCAGTGCAACCAGGGACTGGCCCGAAGGGGATACGCAGTATTTT. Translated: CSATRDWPEGDTQYF.

Many counts were recorded for this clonotype. The chain couples TRBV18 to TRBJ1-5, with 7 bases fitting TRBD1. Unmatched junction bases numbered 5, after V lost 6 bases and J lost 3 bases. CDR1 is KGHSH and CDR2 is LQKENI in the germline V gene. The length of the CDR3 is 14 residues. CDR3 sequence: CASSGTEYNQPQHF. DNA of the CDR3: TGTGCCAGCTCGGGGACAGAGTACAATCAGCCCCAGCATTTT. Looking up the rest from reference TRBV18 and TRBJ1-5 gives the full variable domain: NAGVMQNPRHLVRRRGQEARLRCSPMKGHSHVYWYRQLPEEGLKFMVYLQKENIIDESGMPKERFSAEFPKEGPSILRIQQVVRGDSAAYFCASSGTEYNQPQHFGDGTRLSIL.

The chain has TRBV10-3 and TRBJ2-3; TRBD2 agrees at 10 bases. The CDR3 consists of 15 residues. V trimming: 5 bases; J trimming: 1 base; junction bases outside the gene matches: 3. Per germline, CDR1 ENHRY and CDR2 SYGVKD. The CDR3 reads CAISSGTSGTDTQYF. As DNA, the CDR3 is TGTGCCATCAGTTCCGGGACTAGCGGCACAGATACGCAGTATTTT.

This clonotype turned up a few times. The V call is TRBV19, the J call TRBJ2-4; 7 bases line up with TRBD1. Trimming took 7 bases from V and 3 from J; bases not matched to a gene: 12. This CDR3 is 16 amino acids long. The germline V gene has CDR1 LNHDA and CDR2 SQIVND (reference sequence). The CDR3 protein is CASTTTGAWDKNIQYF. For the CDR3, the DNA is TGTGCCAGTACCACAACAGGGGCGTGGGACAAAAACATTCAGTACTTC. Complete variable domain (other parts from reference TRBV19 and TRBJ2-4): DGGITQSPKYLFRKEGQNVTLSCEQNLNHDAMYWYRQDPGQGLRLIYYSQIVNDFQKGDIAEGYSVSREKKESFPLTVTSAQKNPTAFYLCASTTTGAWDKNIQYFGAGTRLSVL.

This clonotype has at least ten counts. This chain joins TRBV12-3 or TRBV12-4 and TRBJ2-1, with 14 nucleotides matching TRBD2. CDR3 length: 15 amino acids. This CDR3 is CAGTSGSTSFNEQFF. CDR3 in DNA: TGTGCAGGGACTAGCGGGAGCACTTCCTTTAATGAGCAGTTCTTC.

The chain couples TRBV6-4 to TRBJ2-3; D is ambiguous. The CDR3 covers 14 residues. Trimming removed 5 bases from V and 6 bases from J, with 15 bases in between. Per the germline V gene, CDR1 is MRHNA and CDR2 is SNTAGT. The CDR3: CASSYAVQADTQYF. The CDR3 DNA follows: TGTGCCAGCAGTTACGCGGTTCAGGCGGATACGCAGTATTTT.

The chain links TRBV2 to TRBJ2-7; 9 bases are shared with TRBD2. The end of the DNA aligns better with TRBJ2-5, so the J call may be wrong. The CDR3 runs 16 residues. Germline lookup yields CDR1 SNHLY and CDR2 FYNNEI. For the CDR3, the DNA is TGTGCCAGCACGGCGATGACTAGCGGAAGTGGAGAGACCCAGTACTTC. It yields the protein CASTAMTSGSGETQYF.

In this sample, this clonotype turned up a few times. It may be a read error: a sequence one base away is much more abundant. The chain links TRBV5-1 to TRBJ2-3, with a weak D call TRBD2 (7 bases). Germline V gene sequence: CDR1 SGHRS, CDR2 YFSETQ. The CDR3 is 17 residues long. CDR3 amino acids: CASSLATSAGDTGTQYF. The DNA of the CDR3 is TGCGCCAGCAGCTTGGCCACTAGCGCGGGGGACACAGGTACGCAGTATTTT.

The chain employs TRBV7-2 and TRBJ1-1; 7 bases align to TRBD1. Germline lookup yields CDR1 SGHTA and CDR2 FQGNSA. The ends lost 6 bases at V and 4 bases at J; junction bases unmatched: 14. There are 16 residues in the CDR3. The CDR3 DNA is TGTGCCAGCAGTCTCATTAGACAGGGTTCGGGCACTGAAGCTTTCTTT. It yields the protein CASSLIRQGSGTEAFF.

This clonotype was detected a few times. The chain links TRBV20-1 to TRBJ2-7, with D tentatively TRBD1 (6 bases). There are 14 residues in the CDR3. Germline V lookup: CDR1 DFQATT, CDR2 SNEGSKA (reference sequence). Trimming removed 2 bases from V and 2 bases from J, with 13 bases in between. The CDR3, as DNA: TGCAGTGCTAGACGGGGACAAAACCCCTACGAGCAGTACTTC. It translates to CSARRGQNPYEQYF.

This rearrangement joins TRBV6-4 to TRBJ2-5; TRBD2 matches 12 bases. The junction had 5 bases not matched to a gene; V was cut back by 7 bases and J by 5 bases. This CDR3 region has 14 residues. Germline V gene data show CDR1 as MRHNA and CDR2 as SNTAGT. CDR3 coding DNA: TGTGCCAGCACCCGACTAGCGGGAGCTGAGACCCAGTACTTC. Its translation: CASTRLAGAETQYF.

This clonotype came up a few times. This may be a read error, as it is one base from a much larger clone. The rearrangement joins TRBV2 to TRBJ2-7, with D perhaps matching TRBD1 or TRBD2 (5 bases each). Looked up from germline, CDR1 is SNHLY and CDR2 is FYNNEI. The CDR3 length is 14 residues. V was cut by 9 bases and J by 7 bases, with 22 bases left in between. CDR3 region: CASNRGWSYVEQYF. The CDR3 bases are TGTGCCAGTAACCGGGGCTGGTCCTACGTTGAGCAGTACTTC.